The clone carrying this T cell receptor (beta chain) turned up a few times. The entry originates in a study of sequential checkpoint blockade in melanoma. TCRdb keeps only in-frame clones here, not all; method: immunoSEQ multiplex PCR. The data hold some 6,000 clones, with around a fifth observed a single time. Treatment here: randomized to nivolumab then ipilimumab (arm A) or the reverse (arm B). This CDR3 is built from 16 residues. In germline, CDR1 is SGHNT, CDR2 YENEEA. The germline V and J ends were trimmed by 5 bases and 0 bases, with 15 bases remaining between them. The receptor's source is a human donor with melanoma. Material: tumor tissue (inferred from file names), obtained from a patient given nivolumab and ipilimumab in sequence. The rearrangement links TRBV11-3 to TRBJ2-3; a possible D gene is TRBD2 (5 bases). The chain's CDR3 is CASSPRSGGSTDTQYF. CDR3 in DNA: TGTGCCAGCAGCCCCCGTTCTGGCGGGAGCACAGATACGCAGTATTTT.